Below are 10 T cell receptor beta chains sequenced from a single sample in a study of blood T cells in healthy people across ages. Then a second PCR, running roughly 7 to 11 cycles, was carried out with a sample-barcoded 5' primer and a J-beta primer mix. TCRdb reprocessed the 5' RACE reads via MiXCR and lists one record per CDR3 protein. The table lists over 750,000 distinct CDR3 sequences, around 25% of them singletons. This sample also appeared in a second study, on T cells of mothers and their children.

Sample: blood. These receptors all stem from a boy between 10 and 17 years old in good health.

This clonotype turned up a few times. V usage is TRBV11-2 and J usage is TRBJ1-2; D might be TRBD1 (5 bases). CDR1 SGHAT and CDR2 FQNNGV come from the germline V gene. Between the trimmed V and J ends, which lost 6 bases and 2 bases, there was a span of 10 bases. The CDR3 length is 13 residues. The CDR3 is CASRSTGNYGYTF. DNA for the CDR3: TGTGCCAGCAGATCTACAGGAAACTATGGCTACACCTTC.

This chain links TRBV3-1 with TRBJ2-1, with 10 bases matching TRBD2. Trimming at V came to 4 bases and at J to 4 bases, leaving 4 bases not matched to a gene. Germline loops: CDR1 LGHDT, CDR2 YNNKEL (reference sequence). This CDR3 is 15 amino acids long. As DNA, the CDR3 is TGTGCCAGCAGCCGGGGTAGCGGGGGGTACAATGAGCAGTTCTTC. This sequence encodes CASSRGSGGYNEQFF.

Only a few counts were recorded for this clonotype. This chain uses TRBV11-2 with TRBJ2-7; 7 positions match TRBD2. This CDR3 has 16 residues. J was trimmed by 1 base and V by 1 base; bases with no gene match: 7. Germline CDR1 reads SGHAT; CDR2 reads FQNNGV. The CDR3 protein is CASSLVSSGHSYEQYF. In DNA, the CDR3 is TGTGCCAGCAGCTTAGTGTCTAGCGGCCATTCCTACGAGCAGTACTTC.

This chain joins TRBV20-1 and TRBJ2-3; 8 bases agree with TRBD2. V shed 3 bases, J shed 2 bases, and the junction held 1 base outside the gene matches. Germline lookup yields CDR1 DFQATT and CDR2 SNEGSKA (reference sequence). There are 13 residues in the CDR3. The CDR3 here is CSASGRATDTQYF. CDR3 DNA: TGCAGTGCTAGCGGGAGGGCCACAGATACGCAGTATTTT.

The chain is built from TRBV15 and TRBJ2-5; D tentatively reads TRBD1 or TRBD2 (5 bases each). TRBJ2-1 explains the end of the DNA better; the J call may be wrong. This CDR3 contains 14 residues. The V gene's germline CDR1 is LNHNV and CDR2 YYDKDF (reference sequence). CDR3 region: CATSRDFGADEQFF. Written as DNA, the CDR3 is TGTGCCACCAGCAGAGATTTCGGGGCGGACGAGCAGTTCTTC.

This chain uses TRBV5-1 with TRBJ2-7, with TRBD2 matching over 7 bases. The germline CDR1 and CDR2 sequences are SGHRS and YFSETQ. The CDR3 length is 14 residues. With V trimmed by 2 bases and J by 2 bases, 4 bases remained unmatched. The CDR3 loop is CASSFREGAYEQYF. CDR3 sequence (DNA): TGCGCCAGCAGCTTTAGGGAGGGCGCCTACGAGCAGTACTTC.

The chain carries TRBV29-1 and TRBJ2-5; 7 nucleotides line up with TRBD1. Germline assignment: CDR1 SQVTM and CDR2 ANQGSEA. Losses at the gene ends were 2 bases for V and 4 bases for J; bases not matched to a gene: 10. CDR3 length equals 15 residues. The CDR3 spells CSVETPTGDSETQYF. CDR3 bases: TGCAGCGTTGAAACCCCCACAGGGGATTCAGAGACCCAGTACTTC.

For this clonotype: Lacking the conserved final phenylalanine or tryptophan, this CDR3 likely reflects a read error. The chain has TRBV29-1 and TRBJ1-2; the D gene is possibly TRBD1 (5 bases). This CDR3 is built from 14 residues. Germline loops: CDR1 SQVTM, CDR2 ANQGSEA. Deletions cut 6 bases from V and 0 bases from J, with 14 bases between. CDR3 coding DNA: TGCAGCGTATATACGGGGGACGCTAACTATGGCTACACCCTC. Amino acids: CSVYTGDANYGYTL.

The gene calls are TRBV10-3 and TRBJ2-2; D is perhaps TRBD2 (7 bases). Germline V gives CDR1 ENHRY, CDR2 SYGVKD. Trimming shortened V by 11 bases and J by 4 bases, and 23 bases separated the two germline ends. The length of the CDR3 is 16 residues. This CDR3 reads CASGGAGGSSTGELFF. Written as DNA, the CDR3 is TGTGCCTCGGGGGGCGCCGGGGGCTCTAGCACCGGGGAGCTGTTTTTT.

This CDR3 reads CASSPLKGYNEQFF. CDR3 coding DNA: TGTGCCAGCAGTCCGCTTAAGGGGTACAATGAGCAGTTCTTC. The chain combines TRBV12-3 or TRBV12-4 with TRBJ2-1, with a possible D match to TRBD1 (5 bases). Trimming took 5 bases from V and 4 from J, leaving 12 bases between them. The CDR3 length is 14 residues.